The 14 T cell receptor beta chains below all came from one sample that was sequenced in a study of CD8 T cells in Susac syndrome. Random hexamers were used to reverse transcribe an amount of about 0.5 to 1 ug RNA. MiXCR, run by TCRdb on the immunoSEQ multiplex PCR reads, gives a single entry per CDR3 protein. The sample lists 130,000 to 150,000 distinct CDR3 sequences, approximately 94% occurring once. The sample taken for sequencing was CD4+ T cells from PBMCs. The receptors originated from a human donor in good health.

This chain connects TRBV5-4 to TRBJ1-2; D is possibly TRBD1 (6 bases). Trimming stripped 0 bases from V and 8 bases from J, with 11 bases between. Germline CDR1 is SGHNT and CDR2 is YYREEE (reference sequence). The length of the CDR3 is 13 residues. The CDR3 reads CASSLGGREGYTF. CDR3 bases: TGTGCCAGCAGCTTGGGGGGGCGCGAGGGCTACACCTTC.

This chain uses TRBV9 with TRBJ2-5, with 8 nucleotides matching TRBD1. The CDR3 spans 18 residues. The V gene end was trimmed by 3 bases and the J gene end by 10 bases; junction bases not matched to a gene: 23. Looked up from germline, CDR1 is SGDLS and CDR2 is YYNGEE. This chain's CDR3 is CASSGQGRPPWAPVVQYF. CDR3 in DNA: TGTGCCAGCAGCGGACAGGGGAGGCCCCCTTGGGCCCCTGTGGTCCAGTACTTC.

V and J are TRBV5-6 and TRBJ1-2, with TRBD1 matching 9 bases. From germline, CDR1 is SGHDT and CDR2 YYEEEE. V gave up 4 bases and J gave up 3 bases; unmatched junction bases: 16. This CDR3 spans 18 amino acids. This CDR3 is CASSNSTRSGTGYYGYTF. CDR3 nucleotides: TGTGCCAGCAGCAATTCTACCCGCTCCGGGACAGGGTACTATGGCTACACCTTC.

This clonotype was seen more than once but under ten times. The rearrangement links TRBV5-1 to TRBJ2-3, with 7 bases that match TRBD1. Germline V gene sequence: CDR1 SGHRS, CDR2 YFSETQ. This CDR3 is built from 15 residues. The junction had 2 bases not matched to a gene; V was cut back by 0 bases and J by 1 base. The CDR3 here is CASSLVGTGTDTQYF. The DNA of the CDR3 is TGCGCCAGCAGCTTGGTGGGGACAGGCACAGATACGCAGTATTTT.

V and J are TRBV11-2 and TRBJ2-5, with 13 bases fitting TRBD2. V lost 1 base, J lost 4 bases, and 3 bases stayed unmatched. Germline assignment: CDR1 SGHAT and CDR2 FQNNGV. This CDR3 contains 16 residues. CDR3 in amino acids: CASSLALAGGLETQYF. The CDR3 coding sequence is TGTGCCAGCAGCTTAGCACTAGCGGGAGGGCTAGAGACCCAGTACTTC.

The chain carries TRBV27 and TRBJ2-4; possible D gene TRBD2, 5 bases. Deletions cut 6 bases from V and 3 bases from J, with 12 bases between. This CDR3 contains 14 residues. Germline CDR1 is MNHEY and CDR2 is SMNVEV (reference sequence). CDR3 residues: CASSPSGNKNIQYF. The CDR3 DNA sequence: TGTGCCAGCAGCCCCTCGGGGAACAAAAACATTCAGTACTTC.

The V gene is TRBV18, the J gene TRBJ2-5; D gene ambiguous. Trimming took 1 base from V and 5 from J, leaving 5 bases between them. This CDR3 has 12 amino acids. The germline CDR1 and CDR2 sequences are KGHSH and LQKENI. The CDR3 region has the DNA TGTGCCAGCTCACCACGGTACGAGACCCAGTACTTC. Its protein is CASSPRYETQYF.

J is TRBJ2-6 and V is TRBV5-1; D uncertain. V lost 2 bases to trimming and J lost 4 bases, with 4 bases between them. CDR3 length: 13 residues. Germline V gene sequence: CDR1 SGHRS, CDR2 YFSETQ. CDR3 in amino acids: CASSFLGANVLTF. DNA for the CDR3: TGCGCCAGCAGCTTTCTGGGGGCCAACGTCCTGACTTTC.

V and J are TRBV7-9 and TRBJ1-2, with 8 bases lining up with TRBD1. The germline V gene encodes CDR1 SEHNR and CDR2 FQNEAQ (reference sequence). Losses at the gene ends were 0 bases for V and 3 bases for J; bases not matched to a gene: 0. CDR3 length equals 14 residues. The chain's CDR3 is CASSLATGDYGYTF. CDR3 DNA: TGTGCCAGCAGCTTAGCGACAGGGGACTATGGCTACACCTTC.

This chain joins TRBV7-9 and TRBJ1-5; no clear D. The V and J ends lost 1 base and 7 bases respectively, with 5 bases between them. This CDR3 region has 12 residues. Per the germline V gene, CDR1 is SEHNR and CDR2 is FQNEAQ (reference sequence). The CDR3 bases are TGTGCCAGCAGCTTAGACCGGCAGCCCCAGCATTTT. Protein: CASSLDRQPQHF.

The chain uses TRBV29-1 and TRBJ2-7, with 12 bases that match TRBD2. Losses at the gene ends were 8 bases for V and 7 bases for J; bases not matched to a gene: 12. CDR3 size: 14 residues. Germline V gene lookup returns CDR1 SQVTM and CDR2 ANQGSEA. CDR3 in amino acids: CSYTRRLAGDEQYF. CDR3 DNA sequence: TGCAGCTACACCCGTAGACTAGCGGGAGATGAGCAGTACTTC.

CDR3: CAISGGSGDTQYF. CDR3 bases: TGTGCCATCAGTGGAGGGTCCGGGGATACGCAGTATTTT. The gene calls are TRBV10-3 and TRBJ2-3; a weak D match, TRBD2 (5 bases). The CDR3 is 13 residues long. The V end was cut by 4 bases, the J end by 6 bases, with 11 bases between. Per germline, CDR1 ENHRY and CDR2 SYGVKD.

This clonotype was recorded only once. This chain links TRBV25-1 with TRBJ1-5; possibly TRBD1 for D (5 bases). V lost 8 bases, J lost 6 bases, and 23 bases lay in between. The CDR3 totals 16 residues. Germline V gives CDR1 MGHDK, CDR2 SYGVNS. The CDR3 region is CASFCVGGAKPQPQHF. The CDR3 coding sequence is TGTGCCAGCTTCTGTGTCGGAGGGGCTAAACCTCAGCCCCAGCATTTT.

CDR3 in DNA: TGTGCCAGCAGTGAAGAGGTAAAGGGCAATGAGCAGTTCTTC. Encoded protein: CASSEEVKGNEQFF. V usage is TRBV6-1 and J usage is TRBJ2-1; D is uncertain. The germline V and J ends were trimmed by 1 base and 6 bases, with 10 bases remaining between them. In germline, CDR1 is MNHNS, CDR2 SASEGT. The CDR3 loop spans 14 amino acids.